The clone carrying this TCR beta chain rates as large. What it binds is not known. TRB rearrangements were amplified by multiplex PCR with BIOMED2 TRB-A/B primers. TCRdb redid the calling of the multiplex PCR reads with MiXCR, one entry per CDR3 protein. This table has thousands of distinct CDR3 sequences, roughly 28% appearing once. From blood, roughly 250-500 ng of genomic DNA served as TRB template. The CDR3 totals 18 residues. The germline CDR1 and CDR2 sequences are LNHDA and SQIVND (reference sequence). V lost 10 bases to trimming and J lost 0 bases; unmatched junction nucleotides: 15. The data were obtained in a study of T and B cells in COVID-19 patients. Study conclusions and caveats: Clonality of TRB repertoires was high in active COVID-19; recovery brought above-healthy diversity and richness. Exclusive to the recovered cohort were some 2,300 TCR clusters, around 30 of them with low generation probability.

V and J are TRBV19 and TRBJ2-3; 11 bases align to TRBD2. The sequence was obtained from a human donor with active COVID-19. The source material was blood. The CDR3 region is CATSRVGTSGYSTDTQYF. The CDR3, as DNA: TGTGCCACCTCGAGGGTCGGGACTAGCGGTTACAGCACAGATACGCAGTATTTT.